One and the same sample provided the 7 T cell receptor beta chains below, sequenced in a study of OX40 agonist ivuxolimab in advanced cancers. Method: immunoSEQ multiplex PCR; TCRdb's copy keeps in-frame clones and lacks some. The sample has under 35,000 clones; roughly 82% are singletons. Sequencing used CD4+ or CD8+ T cells sorted from blood, obtained in a trial of the OX40 agonist ivuxolimab. Receptors originate from an adult with an advanced solid tumor such as melanoma, head and neck, liver or kidney cancer.

This clone was counted a single time. The rearrangement uses TRBV18 and TRBJ2-7; TRBD2 aligns across 13 bases. The V and J ends lost 5 bases and 2 bases, in that order; junction bases with no gene match: 3. Per the germline V gene, CDR1 is KGHSH and CDR2 is LQKENI. The CDR3 is 15 residues long. CDR3 bases: TGTGCCAGCTCAGACGGGACTAGCGGGACCTACGAGCAGTACTTC. It translates to CASSDGTSGTYEQYF.

This sequence joins TRBV27 and TRBJ2-1; 12 positions agree with TRBD2. This CDR3 has 17 residues. The V and J ends lost 2 bases and 2 bases, in that order; junction bases with no gene match: 4. Germline CDR1 reads MNHEY; CDR2 reads SMNVEV (reference sequence). CDR3 bases: TGTGCCAGCAGTTTACAATGGACTAGCGGGGCCTACAATGAGCAGTTCTTC. It is translated as CASSLQWTSGAYNEQFF.

The V call is TRBV4-2, the J call TRBJ2-3; 10 positions agree with TRBD2. J was trimmed by 4 bases and V by 4 bases; bases with no gene match: 11. There are 17 residues in the CDR3. In germline, CDR1 is LGHNA, CDR2 YNFKEQ. The CDR3 DNA reads TGTGCCAGCAGCCCAGAGGCTAGCGGGGGACCGCCAGATACGCAGTATTTT. Amino acid sequence: CASSPEASGGPPDTQYF.

The V and J genes are TRBV7-9 and TRBJ1-2, with 8 bases matching TRBD1. With 8 bases clipped from V and 8 bases from J, the junction kept 13 bases outside the gene matches. The CDR3 consists of 14 residues. Germline V gene data show CDR1 as SEHNR and CDR2 as FQNEAQ (reference sequence). The CDR3 coding sequence is TGTGCCAGCCGCGGGACAGGAGGCAACTTGGGCTACACCTTC. Translating it yields CASRGTGGNLGYTF.

This clone was recorded a few times. CDR3 bases: TGTGCCAGCAGTTCCTCCCTCGAGCAGTACTTC. Residues: CASSSSLEQYF. The V and J genes are TRBV27 and TRBJ2-7, with D hard to call. Per germline, CDR1 MNHEY and CDR2 SMNVEV (reference sequence). V shed 4 bases and J shed 6 bases, with 7 bases lying between them. This CDR3 has 11 amino acids.

This clone has more than one count but fewer than ten. The genes are TRBV30 and TRBJ1-1; D gene unclear. The CDR3 is 14 residues long. V was clipped by 2 bases and J by 2 bases, with 12 bases between them. The germline V gene has CDR1 GTSNPN and CDR2 SVGIG (reference sequence). This chain's CDR3 is CAWSRWSPNTEAFF. CDR3 bases: TGTGCCTGGAGTAGGTGGTCCCCAAACACTGAAGCTTTCTTT.

The chain links TRBV10-3 to TRBJ2-3, with TRBD2 matching over 11 bases. This CDR3 comprises 14 residues. The V segment lost 8 bases and the J segment 4 bases; nucleotides outside the gene matches: 5. Germline V CDR1 and CDR2: ENHRY, SYGVKD. The CDR3 is CAIRLAGTADTQYF. The CDR3 nucleotides are TGTGCCATCCGACTAGCGGGAACCGCAGATACGCAGTATTTT.